A selection of T cell receptor beta chains follows, all from one sample in a study of shared clonotypes between healthy human individuals. Profiled with immunoSEQ multiplex PCR; TCRdb holds only in-frame clones, not every one. The sample contains over 400,000 clones, about 78% of which appear only once. The sequenced sample was PBMCs. These receptors were obtained from a woman aged 40 to 50 in good health. Some clones in this sample may be carry-over from other donors' samples. CDR3s include the opening cysteine and the closing phenylalanine or tryptophan. D genes are given only for firm matches. Expanded clones get a size class; other rows say once, few or many, or leave the size out.

D gene | J gene | clone size | V gene | CDR3 DNA | CDR3 protein
- | TRBJ2-7 | - | TRBV4-3 | TGCGCCAGCAGCCAAGAACCTCCCGGGGAAACGACTTACGAGCAGTACTTC | CASSQEPPGETTYEQYF
TRBD2 | TRBJ2-2 | many | TRBV4-1 | TGCGCCAGCAGCCAAAACCTCGGGGGGGCCGGGGAGCTGTTTTTT | CASSQNLGGAGELFF
TRBD2 | TRBJ2-6 | - | TRBV19 | TGTGCCAGTAGTATAGCCGGGACTAGCGGTCCATCTGGGGCCAACGTCCTGACTTTC | CASSIAGTSGPSGANVLTF
- | TRBJ1-6 | - | TRBV19 | TGTGCCAGTACCGGACAAGCGTATAATTCACCCCTCCACTTT | CASTGQAYNSPLHF
TRBD2 | TRBJ2-1 | - | TRBV5-6 | TGTGCCAGCAGTTACCCTAGCGGCGCCTACAATGAGCAGTTCTTC | CASSYPSGAYNEQFF
- | TRBJ1-1 | - | TRBV6-6 | TGTGCCAGCAGTTACTCGATCGCTATTGGGAACACTGAAGCTTTCTTT | CASSYSIAIGNTEAFF
- | TRBJ1-5 | - | TRBV19 | TGTGCCAGTAGTATGTCTAGTTATAGCAATCAGCCCCAGCATTTT | CASSMSSYSNQPQHF
- | TRBJ1-3 | - | TRBV7-9 | TGTGCCAGCAGCTCTAACCCCTACACAGTATCTGGAAACACCATATATTTT | CASSSNPYTVSGNTIYF
TRBD1 | TRBJ2-7 | - | TRBV6-5 | TGTGCCAGCAGCCAGGGACAGTCCTACGAGCAGTACTTC | CASSQGQSYEQYF
- | TRBJ1-1 | - | TRBV2 | TGTGCCAGCTCCGGCGAGGCGAACACTGAAGCTTTCTTT | CASSGEANTEAFF
- | TRBJ1-3 | - | TRBV7-9 | TGTGCCAGCCCCCGGGGGGAGGTGCTCGGAAACACCATATATTTT | CASPRGEVLGNTIYF
- | TRBJ2-2 | - | TRBV6-4 | TGTGCCAGCAAGAAACAGGAGAACACCGGGGAGCTGTTTTTT | CASKKQENTGELFF
TRBD1 | TRBJ1-6 | - | TRBV5-4 | TGTGCCAGCAGCTTAACAGGGGGCAACTCACCCCTCCACTTT | CASSLTGGNSPLHF
TRBD2 | TRBJ2-3 | - | TRBV5-1 | TGCGCCAGCAGCTTATCTAGCGGGAGTCCAGATACGCAGTATTTT | CASSLSSGSPDTQYF
TRBD2 | TRBJ2-2 | - | TRBV5-1 | TGCGCCAGCAGCCCGAGACTAGCGGGAGGGCACACCGGGGAGCTGTTTTTT | CASSPRLAGGHTGELFF